This T cell receptor beta chain is from a study of CD8+CD57+ T cells in acquired aplastic anemia. The CDR3 loop spans 15 amino acids. Germline V CDR1 and CDR2: MDHEN, SYDVKM. Regarding the study as a whole: Patients and controls shared twenty-nine CD8+ CDR3 sequences. Significant differences in CD8+ Simpson's diversity were not observed between patients and controls.

It was genomic DNA that served as the template for profiling TCR beta VDJ and CDR3. Each CDR3 protein is one row after TCRdb ran MiXCR on the reads. This sample has around 190,000 distinct CDR3 sequences, with less than 65% found just once. About this clonotype: Its cognate antigen is unknown. One junction end disagrees with the germline gene, perhaps due to a read error.

The sequence derives from a human donor in good health, serving as a control. V is TRBV28 and J is TRBJ1-1, with D possibly TRBD1 on 5 matching bases. The sample comprised sorted CD4+, CD8+, or CD8+CD57+ T cells (not recorded which) from PBMCs. The CDR3 sequence: CASSPAGTVNAEAFF. The CDR3 DNA follows: TGTGCCAGCAGTCCCGCCGGGACGGTGAACGCTGAAGCTTTCTTT. Full variable domain (rest looked up from reference TRBV28 and TRBJ1-1): DVKVTQSSRYLVKRTGEKVFLECVQDMDHENMFWYRQDPGLGLRLIYFSYDVKMKEKGDIPEGYSVSREKKERFSLILESASTNQTSMYLCASSPAGTVNAEAFFGQGTRLTVV.